These 28 T cell receptor beta chains originate from one sample sequenced in a study of blood T cell repertoires in COVID-19. Produced via immunoSEQ multiplex PCR; TCRdb's table is partial and in-frame only. The sample consists of 25,000 to 35,000 clones, 84% of them appearing once. Input material: peripheral blood. The source is a man aged 65-85 years with active COVID-19.

The chain is built from TRBV2 and TRBJ2-3, with TRBD1 as a possible D gene (5 bases). Deletions cut 5 bases from V and 0 bases from J, with 12 bases between. This CDR3 has 15 amino acids. The V gene's germline CDR1 is SNHLY and CDR2 FYNNEI. The CDR3 coding sequence is TGTGCCAGCAGTCTCGACAGACCTAGCACAGATACGCAGTATTTT. Its translation is CASSLDRPSTDTQYF. Supplemented by reference TRBV2 and TRBJ2-3, the full variable domain reads EPEVTQTPSHQVTQMGQEVILRCVPISNHLYFYWYRQILGQKVEFLVSFYNNEISEKSEIFDDQFSVERPDGSNFTLKIRSTKLEDSAMYFCASSLDRPSTDTQYFGPGTRLTVL.

The chain uses TRBV6-5 and TRBJ1-2, with 8 bases identical to TRBD1. V shed 4 bases, J shed 8 bases, and the junction held 6 bases outside the gene matches. The germline V gene encodes CDR1 MNHEY and CDR2 SVGAGI. The length of the CDR3 is 13 residues. The CDR3 is CASSSGGAWGYTF. CDR3 nucleotide sequence: TGTGCCAGCAGTTCAGGGGGCGCGTGGGGCTACACCTTC.

The rearrangement joins TRBV10-2 to TRBJ1-6; no definite D call. The CDR3 covers 12 residues. The germline gives CDR1 WSHSY, CDR2 SAAADI. Trimming cost V 10 bases and J 10 bases, with 14 bases left between them. CDR3 nucleotides: TGCGCCACCTTCTCGGGGTACTCACCCCTCCACTTT. Its translation is CATFSGYSPLHF.

The J gene is TRBJ2-6, the V gene TRBV3-1 (or the pseudogene TRBV3-2); D not certain. Trimming took 0 bases from V and 2 from J, leaving 2 bases between them. This CDR3 region has 14 residues. Germline V lookup: CDR1 LGHDT, CDR2 YNNKEL (reference sequence). CDR3 loop: CASSQDTGANVLTF. CDR3 nucleotides: TGTGCCAGCAGCCAAGATACTGGGGCCAACGTCCTGACTTTC.

The chain combines TRBV5-1 with TRBJ1-3, with TRBD1 as a possible D gene (6 bases). Trimming left V 1 base short and J 4 bases short, with 9 bases between. The CDR3 loop spans 14 amino acids. From germline, CDR1 is SGHRS and CDR2 YFSETQ. CDR3 loop: CASSLLGGGNTIYF. The CDR3 region has the DNA TGCGCCAGCAGCTTGCTAGGGGGAGGAAACACCATATATTTT.

The chain is built from TRBV7-9 and TRBJ1-1; 7 bases line up with TRBD1. CDR3 length: 15 residues. In germline, CDR1 is SEHNR, CDR2 FQNEAQ (reference sequence). The trim removed 5 bases at V and 6 bases at J, leaving 12 bases unmatched. In DNA, the CDR3 is TGTGCCAGCAGCCCCTCCGGACAGGCGAAGGCTGAAGCTTTCTTT. This encodes CASSPSGQAKAEAFF. The whole variable domain, filled in from reference TRBV7-9 and TRBJ1-1, reads DTGVSQNPRHKITKRGQNVTFRCDPISEHNRLYWYRQTLGQGPEFLTYFQNEAQLEKSRLLSDRFSAERPKGSFSTLEIQRTEQGDSAMYLCASSPSGQAKAEAFFGQGTRLTVV.

The rearrangement joins TRBV11-3 to TRBJ2-1, with 10 bases fitting TRBD2. Unmatched junction bases numbered 5, after V lost 1 base and J lost 2 bases. Germline CDR1 is SGHNT and CDR2 is YENEEA. The CDR3 length is 17 residues. CDR3 amino acids: CASSLGSLAGAYNEQFF. The DNA of the CDR3 is TGTGCCAGCAGCTTAGGGTCCCTAGCGGGGGCCTACAATGAGCAGTTCTTC.

The V call is TRBV7-9, the J call TRBJ2-5; D perhaps matches TRBD1 (6 bases). V lost 4 bases, J lost 4 bases, and 28 bases lay in between. Germline CDR1 is SEHNR and CDR2 is FQNEAQ (reference sequence). The CDR3 is 19 residues long. CDR3 in amino acids: CASSSLEGDRQALGETQYF. CDR3 coding DNA: TGTGCCAGCAGCTCATTAGAAGGCGACAGACAGGCCTTGGGAGAGACCCAGTACTTC.

The V call is TRBV28, the J call TRBJ2-1; D ambiguous. The CDR3 has 16 amino acids. CDR1 and CDR2 from the germline V gene are MDHEN and SYDVKM. Trimming removed 4 bases at V and 6 bases at J, with 19 bases between. The chain's CDR3 is CASSYAATGMRNEQFF. DNA of the CDR3: TGTGCCAGCAGTTACGCTGCGACGGGTATGCGCAATGAGCAGTTCTTC.

V usage is TRBV5-1 and J usage is TRBJ2-1; the match to TRBD1 covers 8 bases. Germline V CDR1 and CDR2: SGHRS, YFSETQ. The CDR3 length is 15 residues. V lost 6 bases to trimming and J lost 1 base; unmatched junction nucleotides: 6. The CDR3 here is CASTWGTGSYNEQFF. The CDR3 bases are TGCGCCAGCACCTGGGGGACAGGTTCCTACAATGAGCAGTTCTTC.

The chain uses TRBV5-4 and TRBJ2-7, with 10 nucleotides matching TRBD1. The CDR3 is made up of 15 amino acids. The J segment lost 1 base and the V segment lost 4 bases, leaving 5 bases of the junction unmatched. CDR1 is SGHNT, CDR2 YYREEE, per germline (reference sequence). In nucleotides, the CDR3 is TGTGCCAGCAGCAGAGGACAGGGGGTATCCTACGAGCAGTACTTC. Protein sequence: CASSRGQGVSYEQYF.

This clone has a handful of counts. This chain uses TRBV28 with TRBJ2-7; 10 bases map to TRBD1. Germline CDR1 reads MDHEN; CDR2 reads SYDVKM. The CDR3 is made up of 15 amino acids. J lost 2 bases, V lost 6 bases, and 7 bases had no gene match. CDR3 DNA sequence: TGTGCCAGCAGGAGCCATGGACAGGGGGCCTACGAGCAGTACTTC. It is translated as CASRSHGQGAYEQYF. Together with reference TRBV28 and TRBJ2-7, the CDR3 gives the full variable domain: DVKVTQSSRYLVKRTGEKVFLECVQDMDHENMFWYRQDPGLGLRLIYFSYDVKMKEKGDIPEGYSVSREKKERFSLILESASTNQTSMYLCASRSHGQGAYEQYFGPGTRLTVT.

This chain uses TRBV11-1 with TRBJ1-1; 11 nucleotides line up with TRBD1. V dropped 6 bases and J dropped 1; count of bases not matched to a gene: 7. The germline gives CDR1 SGHAT, CDR2 FQDESV (reference sequence). CDR3 length equals 16 residues. In DNA form, the CDR3 reads TGTGCCAGCAGGCTCGGACAGGGGGCGGGGAACACTGAAGCTTTCTTT. This encodes CASRLGQGAGNTEAFF.

The V call is TRBV5-8, the J call TRBJ1-5, with 9 bases aligning to TRBD1. J lost 4 bases, V lost 4 bases, and 6 bases had no gene match. This CDR3 comprises 15 residues. In germline, CDR1 is SGHTS, CDR2 YDEGEE. This chain's CDR3 is CASSQGQGWNQPQHF. Here the CDR3 DNA reads TGTGCCAGCAGCCAAGGACAGGGGTGGAATCAGCCCCAGCATTTT.

This clone was recorded a few times. The chain has TRBV6-2 or TRBV6-3 and TRBJ1-5; D not certain. The CDR3 length is 13 residues. Germline V gene sequence: CDR1 MNHEY, CDR2 SVGEGT. Trimming pared 2 bases from V and 7 bases from J, leaving 9 bases between. CDR3 nucleotide sequence: TGTGCCAGCAGTTACGAGGAGGGCCAGCCCCAGCATTTT. This gives the protein CASSYEEGQPQHF.

This chain joins TRBV6-6 and TRBJ1-2; D perhaps matches TRBD1 (6 bases). Trimming removed 4 bases at V and 2 bases at J, with 14 bases between. Germline values: CDR1 MNHNY, CDR2 SVGAGI (reference sequence). The CDR3 loop spans 15 amino acids. The CDR3 DNA is TGTGCCAGCAGTTCCTTCGGACAGACCAACTATGGCTACACCTTC. Translating it yields CASSSFGQTNYGYTF.

V is TRBV7-2 and J is TRBJ2-3; D may be TRBD2 (7 bases). Looked up from germline, CDR1 is SGHTA and CDR2 is FQGNSA. V lost 1 base to trimming and J lost 4 bases, with 18 bases between them. This CDR3 has 17 residues. CDR3 protein: CASSLGFGGGGADTQYF. The CDR3 DNA is TGTGCCAGCAGCTTAGGTTTTGGGGGCGGGGGTGCAGATACGCAGTATTTT.

This rearrangement joins TRBV18 to TRBJ2-5; 8 positions agree with TRBD2. The CDR3 contains 14 residues. CDR1 is KGHSH, CDR2 LQKENI, per germline. Trimming took 3 bases from V and 4 from J; bases not matched to a gene: 4. The CDR3 reads CASSPRGAPETQYF. The CDR3, as DNA: TGTGCCAGCTCACCGCGGGGGGCCCCAGAGACCCAGTACTTC.

The J gene is TRBJ2-7, the V gene TRBV12-3 or TRBV12-4, with no clear D. Trimming stripped 6 bases from V and 1 base from J, with 4 bases between. This CDR3 has 11 amino acids. The CDR3 DNA reads as TGTGCCAGCAGCAAATCCTACGAGCAGTACTTC. Its translation is CASSKSYEQYF.

The rearrangement links TRBV5-4 to TRBJ1-2; 7 nucleotides match TRBD1. Germline V gene sequence: CDR1 SGHNT, CDR2 YYREEE (reference sequence). The CDR3 runs to 14 residues. V shed 4 bases, J shed 6 bases, and the junction held 9 bases outside the gene matches. The CDR3 protein is CASSRGGNRDGYTF. The CDR3 bases are TGTGCCAGCAGCCGAGGGGGCAACAGGGATGGCTACACCTTC. The full variable domain, with the rest looked up from reference TRBV5-4 and TRBJ1-2, is ETGVTQSPTHLIKTRGQQVTLRCSSQSGHNTVSWYQQALGQGPQFIFQYYREEENGRGNFPPRFSGLQFPNYSSELNVNALELDDSALYLCASSRGGNRDGYTFGSGTRLTVV.

This clone was recorded a few times. The chain employs TRBV5-4 and TRBJ2-6, with TRBD1 matching 11 bases. In germline, CDR1 is SGHNT, CDR2 YYREEE (reference sequence). J lost 4 bases, V lost 3 bases, and 6 bases had no gene match. The CDR3 extends over 17 amino acids. CDR3 nucleotides: TGTGCCAGCAGCTCCAGGACAGGGGGCTTAGGGGCCAACGTCCTGACTTTC. It is translated as CASSSRTGGLGANVLTF.

This clone was observed a single time. The J gene is TRBJ2-2, the V gene TRBV7-8; D unclear. This CDR3 contains 15 residues. V lost 7 bases, J lost 1 base, and 13 bases lay in between. Germline V lookup: CDR1 SGHVS, CDR2 FQNEAQ. The CDR3 DNA reads as TGTGCCAGCACCCCAATGAAACTGAACACCGGGGAGCTGTTTTTT. It codes for CASTPMKLNTGELFF.

In nucleotides, the CDR3 is TGTGCCAGCAGCGTAGGTGGGCGAGCTAATGAAAAACTGTTTTTT. Translated: CASSVGGRANEKLFF. J is TRBJ1-4 and V is TRBV9; D call uncertain. The germline gives CDR1 SGDLS, CDR2 YYNGEE. V dropped 0 bases and J dropped 3 bases, with 9 bases sitting between them. The CDR3 has 15 amino acids.

V and J are TRBV12-3 or TRBV12-4 and TRBJ1-2; no definite D call. The CDR3 loop spans 12 amino acids. The V end was cut by 4 bases, the J end by 8 bases, with 11 bases between. The CDR3 DNA reads as TGTGCCAGCAGTTCTCCCGGTTGGGGCTACACCTTC. This encodes CASSSPGWGYTF.

The CDR3 spells CASNRNGGVNTEAFF. The DNA for the CDR3 is TGTGCCAGCAACAGGAACGGTGGGGTGAACACTGAAGCTTTCTTT. This chain connects TRBV27 to TRBJ1-1; D perhaps matches TRBD1 (5 bases). Germline V CDR1 and CDR2: MNHEY, SMNVEV (reference sequence). V was trimmed by 7 bases and J by 0 bases, leaving 15 bases between them. The CDR3 covers 15 residues.

The chain is built from TRBV5-8 and TRBJ2-5; 8 positions match TRBD1. The CDR3 runs to 14 residues. V lost 3 bases and J lost 2; bases outside the gene matches: 3. Germline loops: CDR1 SGHTS, CDR2 YDEGEE. The CDR3 nucleotides read TGTGCCAGCAGCTCGGGACAGGTACAAGAGACCCAGTACTTC. Amino acid sequence: CASSSGQVQETQYF.

The chain couples TRBV10-3 to TRBJ2-7, with a tentative D call TRBD2 (5 bases). The germline CDR1 and CDR2 sequences are ENHRY and SYGVKD. This CDR3 comprises 14 residues. V was shortened by 7 bases and J by 3 bases, with 16 bases between the two germline ends. The CDR3 loop is CAIKGANRGYEQYF. CDR3 in DNA: TGTGCCATCAAGGGAGCCAATCGGGGCTACGAGCAGTACTTC.

The rearrangement uses TRBV19 and TRBJ1-1; 7 bases match TRBD1. Per germline, CDR1 LNHDA and CDR2 SQIVND (reference sequence). The CDR3 is 15 amino acids. Trimming at V came to 3 bases and at J to 2 bases, leaving 6 bases not matched to a gene. The CDR3, as DNA: TGTGCCAGTAGTATGGGGACAGATCTTAACACTGAAGCTTTCTTT. As protein: CASSMGTDLNTEAFF. Together with reference TRBV19 and TRBJ1-1, the CDR3 gives the full variable domain: DGGITQSPKYLFRKEGQNVTLSCEQNLNHDAMYWYRQDPGQGLRLIYYSQIVNDFQKGDIAEGYSVSREKKESFPLTVTSAQKNPTAFYLCASSMGTDLNTEAFFGQGTRLTVV.